Below are 26 T cell receptor beta chains sequenced from a single sample in a study of cytomegalovirus exposure and HLA in healthy donors. PCR used 60 Vbeta primers and 13 Jbeta primers. Clones were sequenced by immunoSEQ multiplex PCR, and TCRdb holds only the in-frame ones, with some missing. The repertoire holds some 150,000 clones, roughly three quarters seen once, with 1.3% to 1.5% in the top ten. Sequenced sample: PBMCs. The receptors come from a woman in her 40s in good health and CMV-seronegative.

The CDR3 reads CASSWGTSGGAYEQYF. The CDR3 DNA sequence: TGCGCCAGCAGCTGGGGGACTAGCGGGGGGGCCTACGAGCAGTACTTC. The chain uses TRBV5-1 and TRBJ2-7; 16 nucleotides align to TRBD2. Germline V lookup: CDR1 SGHRS, CDR2 YFSETQ. The CDR3 totals 16 residues. The trim removed 3 bases at V and 2 bases at J, leaving 2 bases unmatched.

V usage is TRBV19 and J usage is TRBJ2-5; 11 positions agree with TRBD2. The CDR3 extends over 15 amino acids. CDR1 is LNHDA and CDR2 is SQIVND in the germline V gene (reference sequence). V lost 5 bases, J lost 4 bases, and 6 bases stayed unmatched. CDR3 region: CASSPLAGGRETQYF. In DNA form, the CDR3 reads TGTGCCAGTAGTCCCCTAGCGGGGGGTAGAGAGACCCAGTACTTC. Full variable domain (rest looked up from reference TRBV19 and TRBJ2-5): DGGITQSPKYLFRKEGQNVTLSCEQNLNHDAMYWYRQDPGQGLRLIYYSQIVNDFQKGDIAEGYSVSREKKESFPLTVTSAQKNPTAFYLCASSPLAGGRETQYFGPGTRLLVL.

This clone was observed a handful of times. The J gene is TRBJ1-2, the V gene TRBV6-1; 10 bases agree with TRBD1. The CDR3 covers 16 residues. Germline V gene data show CDR1 as MNHNS and CDR2 as SASEGT. V trimming: 4 bases; J trimming: 2 bases; junction bases outside the gene matches: 7. The CDR3 loop is CASSVRQGASNYGYTF. For the CDR3, the DNA is TGTGCCAGCAGTGTTCGACAGGGGGCCAGCAACTATGGCTACACCTTC.

The J gene is TRBJ2-5, the V gene TRBV27; possibly TRBD2 for D (6 bases). This CDR3 contains 15 residues. The V end lost 0 bases, the J end lost 4 bases, and 12 bases lay between the germline ends. The germline gives CDR1 MNHEY, CDR2 SMNVEV (reference sequence). The DNA for the CDR3 is TGTGCCAGCAGTTTATCAGGCCAGGGAGGAGAGACCCAGTACTTC. The encoded protein is CASSLSGQGGETQYF.

The chain is built from TRBV5-1 and TRBJ1-6; D is undetermined. V dropped 0 bases and J dropped 3 bases, with 7 bases sitting between them. Germline CDR1 SGHRS, CDR2 YFSETQ. This CDR3 comprises 15 residues. The CDR3 DNA sequence: TGCGCCAGCAGCTTGGCGGCAGGCTATAATTCACCCCTCCACTTT. This translates into CASSLAAGYNSPLHF.

The V call is TRBV1, the J call TRBJ2-3; TRBD2 reflects the table's D call only, with no check against the DNA. TRBV1 is a listed pseudogene. The length of the CDR3 is 15 residues. The CDR3 sequence is CTSSRDGGGADTQYF. CDR3 DNA sequence: TGCACCAGCAGCCGCGACGGCGGGGGAGCAGATACGCAGTATTTT.

Here the CDR3 DNA reads TGTGCCAGCAGTTACGGAGCTAACTATGGCTACACCTTC. This codes for CASSYGANYGYTF. J is TRBJ1-2 and V is TRBV6-5; D is unresolved. This CDR3 region has 13 residues. The germline V gene encodes CDR1 MNHEY and CDR2 SVGAGI. The germline V and J ends were trimmed by 2 bases and 0 bases, with 4 bases remaining between them.

The chain joins TRBV11-2 to TRBJ2-5; D gene uncertain. V was shortened by 6 bases and J by 4 bases, with 15 bases between the two germline ends. This CDR3 is built from 14 residues. Germline V CDR1 and CDR2: SGHAT, FQNNGV. CDR3 region: CASSPETYRETQYF. The CDR3 coding sequence is TGTGCCAGCAGTCCTGAGACATATCGAGAGACCCAGTACTTC.

The chain links TRBV19 to TRBJ1-2; TRBD1 is a possible D gene (6 bases). CDR3 length: 15 amino acids. The V end lost 1 base, the J end lost 2 bases, and 11 bases lay between the germline ends. Looked up from germline, CDR1 is LNHDA and CDR2 is SQIVND (reference sequence). The chain's CDR3 is CASSIVSGANYGYTF. The CDR3 bases are TGTGCCAGTAGTATAGTGTCAGGGGCAAACTATGGCTACACCTTC.

The chain uses TRBV7-9 and TRBJ1-5; D remains unclear. The CDR3 contains 13 residues. Per germline, CDR1 SEHNR and CDR2 FQNEAQ (reference sequence). Trimming pared 1 base from V and 4 bases from J, leaving 5 bases between. The CDR3 sequence is CASSLDRNQPQHF. The CDR3 coding sequence is TGTGCCAGCAGCTTAGACAGAAATCAGCCCCAGCATTTT.

The chain couples TRBV7-2 to TRBJ1-5; no clear D gene. The CDR3 length is 14 residues. V was clipped by 1 base and J by 6 bases, with 10 bases between them. CDR1 and CDR2 (germline): SGHTA, FQGNSA. Here the CDR3 reads CASSLDFSGQPQHF. Written as DNA, the CDR3 is TGTGCCAGCAGCTTAGATTTCTCGGGTCAGCCCCAGCATTTT.

The V call is TRBV7-2, the J call TRBJ1-5; D is perhaps TRBD1 (6 bases). From germline, CDR1 is SGHTA and CDR2 FQGNSA. This CDR3 contains 15 residues. V lost 2 bases, J lost 2 bases, and 10 bases lay in between. The CDR3 sequence is CASSLSRGGNQPQHF. CDR3 bases: TGTGCCAGCAGCTTATCCAGGGGTGGCAATCAGCCCCAGCATTTT. The variable domain in full, with the rest retrieved from reference TRBV7-2 and TRBJ1-5, is GAGVSQSPSNKVTEKGKDVELRCDPISGHTALYWYRQSLGQGLEFLIYFQGNSAPDKSGLPSDRFSAERTGGSVSTLTIQRTQQEDSAVYLCASSLSRGGNQPQHFGDGTRLSIL.

The chain joins TRBV7-9 to TRBJ1-1; D is possibly TRBD1 (6 bases). V was pared by 2 bases and J by 3 bases, with 16 bases between. Germline CDR1 and CDR2: SEHNR and FQNEAQ (reference sequence). CDR3 length: 16 residues. The CDR3 protein is CASSLRNGGADTEAFF. DNA for the CDR3: TGTGCCAGCAGCTTACGAAACGGGGGGGCGGACACTGAAGCTTTCTTT.

This clone was counted between two and nine times. The J gene is TRBJ2-7, the V gene TRBV6-5; TRBD1 aligns across 9 bases. CDR3 length: 15 amino acids. Germline assignment: CDR1 MNHEY and CDR2 SVGAGI. The V segment lost 0 bases and the J segment 2 bases; nucleotides outside the gene matches: 2. The CDR3 DNA reads as TGTGCCAGCAGTTACTCCGGGACAGGGACCTACGAGCAGTACTTC. Translating it yields CASSYSGTGTYEQYF.

This chain joins TRBV5-1 and TRBJ1-5, with D maybe TRBD1 (5 bases). Germline loops: CDR1 SGHRS, CDR2 YFSETQ. This CDR3 comprises 15 residues. Trimming shortened V by 2 bases and J by 1 base, and 10 bases separated the two germline ends. CDR3: CASSLTPGSNQPQHF. In nucleotides, the CDR3 is TGCGCCAGCAGCTTAACACCAGGGAGCAATCAGCCCCAGCATTTT.

This clone has just one count. The CDR3 loop is CASSLAGTLNTEAFF. The DNA for the CDR3 is TGTGCCAGCAGCTTAGCCGGGACATTGAACACTGAAGCTTTCTTT. The chain links TRBV7-9 to TRBJ1-1; possibly TRBD1 for D (6 bases). Germline values: CDR1 SEHNR, CDR2 FQNEAQ (reference sequence). The V gene lost 0 bases and the J gene lost 0 bases, with 8 bases spanning the gap. This CDR3 is built from 15 residues.

There are a few counts of this clone. At one boundary the junction diverges from the germline segment, which might be a read error. CDR3 amino acids: CASGPRSF. The DNA for the CDR3 is TGTGCTAGTGGCCCCAGAAGCTTC. V gene TRBV12-5 combines with J gene TRBJ2-7; D uncertain. Germline V gives CDR1 LGHNT, CDR2 FRNRAP. This CDR3 has 8 amino acids.

This sequence joins TRBV25-1 and TRBJ2-1; a possible D gene is TRBD1 (5 bases). Trimming cost V 2 bases and J 4 bases, with 12 bases left between them. Looked up from germline, CDR1 is MGHDK and CDR2 is SYGVNS. This CDR3 is built from 15 residues. The CDR3 sequence: CASSEDSNPYNEQFF. The CDR3 region has the DNA TGTGCCAGCAGTGAAGACAGTAACCCTTACAATGAGCAGTTCTTC.

The rearrangement uses TRBV6-1 and TRBJ2-2; a weak D match, TRBD2 (5 bases). Germline assignment: CDR1 MNHNS and CDR2 SASEGT. Trimming took off 2 bases at V and 7 bases at J, with 14 bases between the two ends. There are 15 residues in the CDR3. The CDR3 protein is CASSESRRSVGELFF. CDR3 DNA sequence: TGTGCCAGCAGTGAAAGTCGGAGGTCGGTCGGGGAGCTGTTTTTT.

This chain links TRBV6-5 with TRBJ1-2; D is unclear. CDR3 length equals 13 residues. V lost 6 bases and J lost 3, with 11 bases in between. Germline lookup yields CDR1 MNHEY and CDR2 SVGAGI. The DNA for the CDR3 is TGTGCCAGCAGGAAGGACTCGTACTATGGCTACACCTTC. Its protein is CASRKDSYYGYTF.

This clone showed up just once. This rearrangement joins TRBV4-3 to TRBJ2-2, with 9 bases aligning to TRBD1. Germline V CDR1 and CDR2: LGHNA, YSLEER. The V and J ends lost 4 bases and 4 bases, in that order; junction bases with no gene match: 16. The CDR3 is made up of 19 amino acids. CDR3 residues: CASSPRVTRGTGPTGELFF. Written as DNA, the CDR3 is TGCGCCAGCAGCCCCAGAGTCACAAGAGGGACAGGGCCCACCGGGGAGCTGTTTTTT.

The chain uses TRBV30 and TRBJ2-7; TRBD1 matches at 8 bases. The V and J ends lost 2 bases and 3 bases, in that order; junction bases with no gene match: 6. Germline lookup yields CDR1 GTSNPN and CDR2 SVGIG (reference sequence). CDR3 size: 14 residues. The CDR3 sequence: CAWSRTGPDYEQYF. The DNA for the CDR3 is TGTGCCTGGAGTAGGACAGGGCCAGACTACGAGCAGTACTTC.

The count of this clone is one. The chain links TRBV18 to TRBJ1-1; 8 bases are a match to TRBD1. The V and J ends lost 4 bases and 5 bases, in that order; junction bases with no gene match: 9. The CDR3 spans 15 residues. Germline V gene sequence: CDR1 KGHSH, CDR2 LQKENI. For the CDR3, the DNA is TGTGCCAGCTCACGCGACAGGGGCCCTGGGACTGAAGCTTTCTTT. Residues: CASSRDRGPGTEAFF.

V usage is TRBV2 and J usage is TRBJ1-2; 7 bases agree with TRBD1. CDR1 and CDR2 from the germline V gene are SNHLY and FYNNEI. The CDR3 contains 13 residues. V was clipped by 6 bases and J by 8 bases; unmatched bases: 9. CDR3 region: CASRLQGSEGYTF. The CDR3 DNA reads TGTGCCAGCAGGCTACAGGGGTCCGAAGGCTACACCTTC.

J is TRBJ1-2 and V is TRBV10-3; D ambiguous. Germline lookup yields CDR1 ENHRY and CDR2 SYGVKD. This CDR3 has 13 residues. Trimming left V 4 bases short and J 5 bases short, with 11 bases between. The CDR3 here is CAISVLGVYGYTF. The CDR3 DNA is TGTGCCATCAGTGTGCTAGGTGTGTATGGCTACACCTTC.

V gene TRBV27 combines with J gene TRBJ1-2; 9 bases line up with TRBD1. The CDR3 is 13 residues long. Per the germline V gene, CDR1 is MNHEY and CDR2 is SMNVEV (reference sequence). V dropped 2 bases and J dropped 8; count of bases not matched to a gene: 3. The CDR3 protein is CASSLRGQGGYTF. Here the CDR3 DNA reads TGTGCCAGCAGTTTAAGGGGACAGGGCGGCTACACCTTC.